This T cell receptor beta chain was captured in a study of cytomegalovirus exposure and HLA in healthy donors. Study-level information: In a previous analysis, approximately 110 million unique TCR beta sequences were found from some 180 million T cells. Genotyping of 300 to 450 donors showed that 80% to 85% belonged to the Caucasian-associated ancestry cluster. Whole-study results and caveats: Serostatus for CMV was the only available immune exposure information. Cytomegalovirus-associated TCR beta chains were listed, numbering 150 to 200.

Details on this clone: No antigen is known for it.

The PCR employed 60 Vbeta primers together with 13 Jbeta primers. Clones were sequenced by immunoSEQ multiplex PCR, and TCRdb holds only the in-frame ones, with some missing. The sample has some 150,000 clones; more than 70% are singletons. The V gene end was trimmed by 4 bases and the J gene end by 5 bases; junction bases not matched to a gene: 3. Germline V lookup: CDR1 SQVTM, CDR2 ANQGSEA. The CDR3 has 13 amino acids. The J gene is TRBJ2-5, the V gene TRBV29-1; 11 nucleotides match TRBD1. Sequencing was done on a sample of PBMCs. This TCR came from a man in his forties or fifties in good health and CMV-seropositive. CDR3 protein: CSVGGTGGETQYF. CDR3 coding DNA: TGCAGCGTTGGGGGGACAGGGGGGGAGACCCAGTACTTC. Filled out from reference TRBV29-1 and TRBJ2-5, the complete variable domain reads SAVISQKPSRDICQRGTSLTIQCQVDSQVTMMFWYRQQPGQSLTLIATANQGSEATYESGFVIDKFPISRPNLTFSTLTVSNMSPEDSSIYLCSVGGTGGETQYFGPGTRLLVL.